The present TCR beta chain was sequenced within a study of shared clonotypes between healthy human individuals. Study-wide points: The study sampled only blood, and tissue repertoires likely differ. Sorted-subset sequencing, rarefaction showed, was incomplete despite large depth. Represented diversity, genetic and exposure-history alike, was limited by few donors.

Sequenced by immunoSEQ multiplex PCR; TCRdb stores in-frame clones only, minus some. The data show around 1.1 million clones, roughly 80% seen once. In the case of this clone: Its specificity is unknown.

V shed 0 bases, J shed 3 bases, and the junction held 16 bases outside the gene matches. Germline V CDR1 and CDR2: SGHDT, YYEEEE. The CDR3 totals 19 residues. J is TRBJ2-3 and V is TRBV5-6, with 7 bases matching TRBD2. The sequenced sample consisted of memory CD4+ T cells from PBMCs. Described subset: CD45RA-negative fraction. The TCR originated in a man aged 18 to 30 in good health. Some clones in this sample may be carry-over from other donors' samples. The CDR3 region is CASSLAKLADTLGTDTQYF. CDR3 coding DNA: TGTGCCAGCAGCTTGGCCAAGCTAGCGGATACATTAGGAACAGATACGCAGTATTTT. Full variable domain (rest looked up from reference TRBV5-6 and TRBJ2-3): DAGVTQSPTHLIKTRGQQVTLRCSPKSGHDTVSWYQQALGQGPQFIFQYYEEEERQRGNFPDRFSGHQFPNYSSELNVNALLLGDSALYLCASSLAKLADTLGTDTQYFGPGTRLTVL.